What follows describes a single T cell receptor beta chain. From germline, CDR1 is LNHDA and CDR2 SQIVND (reference sequence). The CDR3 has 15 residues. The trim removed 5 bases at V and 5 bases at J, leaving 5 bases unmatched. Clones were read by immunoSEQ multiplex PCR, and TCRdb kept only the in-frame ones, dropping some. The table includes around 200,000 clones, 85% to 90% detected once. These data originate in a study of blood T cell repertoires in COVID-19. On the study more broadly: Spain, Italy and the United States supplied samples that represented acute and convalescent COVID-19. T cells, B-cell-depleted T cells, or PBMCs supplied cDNA or gDNA.

The sample taken for sequencing was peripheral blood. V is TRBV19 and J is TRBJ2-1; TRBD2 matches at 11 bases. The sequence was obtained from a man between 18 and 35 years old with active or convalescent COVID-19. CDR3 DNA: TGTGCCAGTAGTCTACTAGCGGGGGAAAACAATGAGCAGTTCTTC. Amino acid sequence: CASSLLAGENNEQFF.